The 30 T cell receptor beta chains presented below share a single source sample, sequenced in a study of cytomegalovirus exposure and HLA in healthy donors. Sequencing used immunoSEQ multiplex PCR; TCRdb keeps in-frame clones, though not all of them. Altogether about 140,000 clones are present, around 93% being singletons, with the ten largest covering over 1.5%. Source material: PBMCs. The receptors originated from a young man in good health and CMV-seropositive.

This chain links TRBV29-1 with TRBJ1-2; TRBD1 matches 7 bases. The trim removed 0 bases at V and 1 base at J, leaving 2 bases unmatched. The CDR3 is 14 residues long. In germline, CDR1 is SQVTM, CDR2 ANQGSEA. The CDR3 protein is CSVEERDSNYGYTF. The CDR3, as DNA: TGCAGCGTTGAAGAACGGGACAGTAACTATGGCTACACCTTC. Complete variable domain (other parts from reference TRBV29-1 and TRBJ1-2): SAVISQKPSRDICQRGTSLTIQCQVDSQVTMMFWYRQQPGQSLTLIATANQGSEATYESGFVIDKFPISRPNLTFSTLTVSNMSPEDSSIYLCSVEERDSNYGYTFGSGTRLTVV.

V gene TRBV4-2 combines with J gene TRBJ2-1, with D perhaps matching TRBD2 (5 bases). The CDR3 sequence is 14 residues long. The V end was cut by 1 base, the J end by 10 bases, with 14 bases between. Germline values: CDR1 LGHNA, CDR2 YNFKEQ. The CDR3: CASSQVGEQTEQFF. The DNA of the CDR3 is TGTGCCAGCAGCCAAGTTGGGGAGCAGACCGAGCAGTTCTTC.

The chain combines TRBV5-1 with TRBJ2-3; D is perhaps TRBD2 (5 bases). V lost 4 bases and J 0 bases, leaving 9 bases between the germline ends. This CDR3 contains 14 residues. Germline CDR1 is SGHRS and CDR2 is YFSETQ. The DNA of the CDR3 is TGCGCCAGCAGCCTCCTAGCTAGCACAGATACGCAGTATTTT. It translates to CASSLLASTDTQYF.

The rearrangement links TRBV7-7 to TRBJ2-5; 7 nucleotides match TRBD1. There are 13 residues in the CDR3. Trimming cost V 3 bases and J 3 bases; bases outside gene matches: 1. Germline-derived CDR1 and CDR2 are SSHAT and FNYEAQ (reference sequence). The chain's CDR3 is CASSFDREETQYF. CDR3 nucleotides: TGTGCCAGCAGCTTTGACAGGGAAGAGACCCAGTACTTC.

The CDR3, as DNA: TGTGCCTGGAGTCAGGGAGGGGGTCGAAACTATGGCTACACCTTC. Translation: CAWSQGGGRNYGYTF. This chain joins TRBV30 and TRBJ1-2, with TRBD1 as a possible D gene (6 bases). The V gene's germline CDR1 is GTSNPN and CDR2 SVGIG (reference sequence). V shed 2 bases and J shed 2 bases, with 15 bases lying between them. The CDR3 spans 15 residues. Filled out from reference TRBV30 and TRBJ1-2, the complete variable domain reads SQTIHQWPATLVQPVGSPLSLECTVEGTSNPNLYWYRQAAGRGLQLLFYSVGIGQISSEVPQNLSASRPQDRQFILSSKKLLLSDSGFYLCAWSQGGGRNYGYTFGSGTRLTVV.

DNA for the CDR3: TGTGCCAGCAGCTTGAGGGGGACCCTCCACTTT. This gives the protein CASSLRGTLHF. The V call is TRBV7-9, the J call TRBJ1-6; a possible D gene is TRBD1 (6 bases). Germline V gene sequence: CDR1 SEHNR, CDR2 FQNEAQ (reference sequence). This CDR3 is built from 11 residues. With 3 bases removed from V and 14 bases from J, the gap between germline ends came to 8 bases.

The J gene is TRBJ1-2, the V gene TRBV9, with 8 bases that match TRBD1. V trimming: 3 bases; J trimming: 2 bases; junction bases outside the gene matches: 12. This CDR3 spans 17 amino acids. Germline assignment: CDR1 SGDLS and CDR2 YYNGEE. In DNA form, the CDR3 reads TGTGCCAGCAGCGCCCCCCCCGGGACAGGAGTGAACTATGGCTACACCTTC. Translated: CASSAPPGTGVNYGYTF.

This clone has only one observation. The chain carries TRBV29-1 and TRBJ1-1; D remains ambiguous. This CDR3 is built from 12 residues. Trimming stripped 0 bases from V and 7 bases from J, with 9 bases between. The germline CDR1 and CDR2 sequences are SQVTM and ANQGSEA. The CDR3 loop reads CSVEDERVEAFF. The CDR3 DNA sequence: TGCAGCGTTGAAGATGAGAGGGTTGAAGCTTTCTTT. Filled out from reference TRBV29-1 and TRBJ1-1, the complete variable domain reads SAVISQKPSRDICQRGTSLTIQCQVDSQVTMMFWYRQQPGQSLTLIATANQGSEATYESGFVIDKFPISRPNLTFSTLTVSNMSPEDSSIYLCSVEDERVEAFFGQGTRLTVV.

The J gene is TRBJ1-1, the V gene TRBV5-5, with D possibly matching TRBD1 (5 bases). The V gene lost 6 bases and the J gene lost 2 bases, with 17 bases spanning the gap. CDR3 size: 15 residues. Germline V CDR1 and CDR2: SGHKS, YYEKEE (reference sequence). The CDR3 DNA follows: TGTGCCAGCAACCCCCATACAGGAATAAACACTGAAGCTTTCTTT. It encodes CASNPHTGINTEAFF.

The rearrangement joins TRBV28 to TRBJ2-7; D might be TRBD2 (6 bases). In germline, CDR1 is MDHEN, CDR2 SYDVKM. CDR3 length: 14 amino acids. The V and J ends lost 3 bases and 0 bases respectively, with 9 bases between them. The CDR3 sequence: CASSFWRASYEQYF. CDR3 nucleotides: TGTGCCAGCAGTTTTTGGAGGGCCTCCTACGAGCAGTACTTC.

Points on this clone: This sample also contains other DNA sequences that code for the same CDR3. V is TRBV5-1 and J is TRBJ2-3, with D possibly being TRBD1 (5 bases). V was cut by 1 base and J by 3 bases, with 9 bases left in between. Looked up from germline, CDR1 is SGHRS and CDR2 is YFSETQ. This CDR3 spans 14 amino acids. The CDR3 DNA follows: TGCGCCAGCAGCTTGAGGGGATCGACAGATACGCAGTATTTT. Translated, it gives CASSLRGSTDTQYF.

This chain connects TRBV4-1 to TRBJ1-5; D possibly corresponds to TRBD1 (6 bases). Trimming removed 2 bases at V and 7 bases at J, with 24 bases between. The CDR3 has 18 amino acids. Per germline, CDR1 MGHRA and CDR2 YSYEKL. CDR3 protein: CASSQRPDSGRGEQPQHF. In DNA, the CDR3 is TGCGCCAGCAGCCAACGCCCAGACTCTGGCAGGGGTGAGCAGCCCCAGCATTTT.

This rearrangement joins TRBV2 to TRBJ1-4, with 7 bases identical to TRBD1. The length of the CDR3 is 17 residues. V dropped 2 bases and J dropped 7; count of bases not matched to a gene: 13. The germline V gene encodes CDR1 SNHLY and CDR2 FYNNEI. As DNA, the CDR3 is TGTGCCAGCAGTGAAAGGGACTCCCGGGCAGGGGGTGAAAAACTGTTTTTT. Its protein product is CASSERDSRAGGEKLFF.

The count of this clone is one. The V call is TRBV7-2, the J call TRBJ2-3; TRBD1 matches 7 bases. Trimming at V came to 5 bases and at J to 1 base, leaving 6 bases not matched to a gene. This CDR3 has 15 residues. Per germline, CDR1 SGHTA and CDR2 FQGNSA. The CDR3 region is CASSQDRAGTDTQYF. The CDR3 region has the DNA TGTGCCAGCAGCCAAGACAGGGCGGGCACAGATACGCAGTATTTT.

V is TRBV27 and J is TRBJ2-7; D is possibly TRBD2 (6 bases). This CDR3 is built from 15 residues. V dropped 8 bases and J dropped 5 bases, with 22 bases sitting between them. Per the germline V gene, CDR1 is MNHEY and CDR2 is SMNVEV (reference sequence). In DNA form, the CDR3 reads TGTGCCAGCGCACAGTTGGGACTTACTCGCGACGAGCAGTACTTC. This translates into CASAQLGLTRDEQYF.

The gene calls are TRBV28 and TRBJ1-2; 9 bases map to TRBD1. In germline, CDR1 is MDHEN, CDR2 SYDVKM. Trimming cost V 6 bases and J 3 bases; bases outside gene matches: 5. This CDR3 region has 14 residues. The CDR3 spells CASSSDRGYYGYTF. In DNA, the CDR3 is TGTGCCAGCAGCTCCGACAGGGGGTACTATGGCTACACCTTC.

The V gene is TRBV10-3, the J gene TRBJ1-4; 9 nucleotides match TRBD1. The trim removed 10 bases at V and 0 bases at J, leaving 6 bases unmatched. CDR1 ENHRY and CDR2 SYGVKD come from the germline V gene. The CDR3 totals 15 residues. The CDR3 DNA follows: TGTGCCACCTCGGACAGGGGTACAACTAATGAAAAACTGTTTTTT. Its protein product is CATSDRGTTNEKLFF.

The rearrangement links TRBV2 to TRBJ1-3, with 9 bases lining up with TRBD1. The CDR3 runs to 15 residues. The germline V gene encodes CDR1 SNHLY and CDR2 FYNNEI. The V gene end was trimmed by 6 bases and the J gene end by 5 bases; junction bases not matched to a gene: 8. CDR3: CASRAPGQGRNTIYF. In DNA form, the CDR3 reads TGTGCCAGCAGGGCCCCGGGACAGGGAAGAAACACCATATATTTT.

This chain connects TRBV5-1 to TRBJ1-1; the D gene is possibly TRBD1 (5 bases). V lost 2 bases and J lost 2, with 10 bases in between. The CDR3 totals 14 residues. Germline values: CDR1 SGHRS, CDR2 YFSETQ. In DNA form, the CDR3 reads TGCGCCAGCAGCTTCGCGGGACTAAACACTGAAGCTTTCTTT. Amino acids: CASSFAGLNTEAFF.

The CDR3 DNA reads as TGTGCCAGCAGTGAAGTAATGTTTGACACTGAAGCTTTCTTT. This sequence encodes CASSEVMFDTEAFF. The chain employs TRBV6-1 and TRBJ1-1; no firm D call. This CDR3 comprises 14 residues. Germline V gene sequence: CDR1 MNHNS, CDR2 SASEGT. V lost 1 base to trimming and J lost 3 bases, with 9 bases between them.

In its sample, this clone was seen once. The genes are TRBV5-8 and TRBJ2-7, with 10 bases lining up with TRBD2. The CDR3 loop spans 14 amino acids. CDR1 and CDR2 from the germline V gene are SGHTS and YDEGEE. Trimming removed 4 bases from V and 3 bases from J; junction bases left unmatched: 4. CDR3 amino acids: CASSRASGSYEQYF. The CDR3 DNA sequence: TGTGCCAGCAGCCGCGCTAGCGGGAGCTACGAGCAGTACTTC.

The CDR3 here is CASSPRSVDSGEAFF. DNA for the CDR3: TGCGCCAGCTCCCCGAGGAGTGTGGACAGTGGAGAAGCTTTCTTT. The rearrangement links TRBV5-1 to TRBJ1-1; D might be TRBD1 (6 bases). The V and J ends lost 7 bases and 8 bases respectively, with 24 bases between them. From germline, CDR1 is SGHRS and CDR2 YFSETQ. This CDR3 has 15 amino acids.

The CDR3, as DNA: TGTGCCAGCAGCTCCAGACGGGAGTACCAAGAGACCCAGTACTTC. This encodes CASSSRREYQETQYF. V and J are TRBV7-9 and TRBJ2-5; TRBD2 is a possible D gene (6 bases). The CDR3 covers 15 residues. V dropped 4 bases and J dropped 0 bases, with 12 bases sitting between them. Per germline, CDR1 SEHNR and CDR2 FQNEAQ (reference sequence). The entire variable domain, with the rest obtained from reference TRBV7-9 and TRBJ2-5, is as follows: DTGVSQNPRHKITKRGQNVTFRCDPISEHNRLYWYRQTLGQGPEFLTYFQNEAQLEKSRLLSDRFSAERPKGSFSTLEIQRTEQGDSAMYLCASSSRREYQETQYFGPGTRLLVL.

The chain is built from TRBV30 and TRBJ2-3; unclear D gene. CDR3 length: 14 residues. The ends were cut back, 0 bases at V and 2 bases at J, with 9 bases in the middle. The germline V gene encodes CDR1 GTSNPN and CDR2 SVGIG (reference sequence). The CDR3 DNA sequence: TGTGCCTGGAGTGTACTTCGGGTCACAGATACGCAGTATTTT. Translation: CAWSVLRVTDTQYF.

V gene TRBV4-1 combines with J gene TRBJ1-6, with TRBD1 as a possible D gene (5 bases). The CDR3 is 14 residues long. Per the germline V gene, CDR1 is MGHRA and CDR2 is YSYEKL. V lost 3 bases and J 6 bases, leaving 9 bases between the germline ends. This CDR3 reads CASSHDSLNSPLHF. The CDR3 DNA follows: TGCGCCAGCAGCCATGACAGCCTTAATTCACCCCTCCACTTT.

The rearrangement uses TRBV30 and TRBJ2-7; 10 bases agree with TRBD2. Germline V lookup: CDR1 GTSNPN, CDR2 SVGIG (reference sequence). V dropped 4 bases and J dropped 13; count of bases not matched to a gene: 10. The CDR3 loop spans 12 amino acids. The CDR3: CAWNLSGRPLYF. The CDR3 nucleotides are TGTGCCTGGAACCTTAGCGGGAGGCCCCTTTACTTC.

This clone was counted once. The chain recombines TRBV19 with TRBJ1-2; possible D gene TRBD1, 5 bases. Germline CDR1 reads LNHDA; CDR2 reads SQIVND (reference sequence). This CDR3 is built from 13 residues. Between the trimmed V and J ends, which lost 8 bases and 4 bases, there was a span of 14 bases. The CDR3 nucleotides are TGTGCCAGTCAGTCGGGGGATGGCTATGGCTACACCTTC. Amino acid sequence: CASQSGDGYGYTF. Full variable domain (outside the CDR3, taken from reference TRBV19 and TRBJ1-2): DGGITQSPKYLFRKEGQNVTLSCEQNLNHDAMYWYRQDPGQGLRLIYYSQIVNDFQKGDIAEGYSVSREKKESFPLTVTSAQKNPTAFYLCASQSGDGYGYTFGSGTRLTVV.

The chain carries TRBV6-5 and TRBJ1-1; D call uncertain. Germline CDR1 MNHEY, CDR2 SVGAGI. The length of the CDR3 is 14 residues. The V gene lost 6 bases and the J gene lost 1 base, with 12 bases spanning the gap. DNA of the CDR3: TGTGCCAGCAGGGATCCGGGGAAGAACACTGAAGCTTTCTTT. Amino acids: CASRDPGKNTEAFF.

This rearrangement joins TRBV29-1 to TRBJ1-4; a possible D gene is TRBD1 (5 bases). Trimming stripped 5 bases from V and 7 bases from J, with 14 bases between. The germline CDR1 and CDR2 sequences are SQVTM and ANQGSEA. The CDR3 loop spans 13 amino acids. The chain's CDR3 is CSVLGGAGEKLFF. The DNA of the CDR3 is TGCAGCGTTCTGGGGGGAGCTGGTGAAAAACTGTTTTTT.

In regard to this clone: The sample contains more than one DNA sequence encoding this CDR3. The chain carries TRBV10-3 and TRBJ2-3; no clear D. CDR1 is ENHRY and CDR2 is SYGVKD in the germline V gene. The CDR3 extends over 12 amino acids. Trimming removed 0 bases at V and 5 bases at J, with 3 bases between. CDR3 in amino acids: CAISESRDTQYF. Written as DNA, the CDR3 is TGTGCCATCAGTGAGTCCAGAGATACGCAGTATTTT.